The present TCR beta chain was sequenced within a study of shared clonotypes between healthy human individuals. Per germline, CDR1 SGHRS and CDR2 YFSETQ. Trimming cost V 1 base and J 6 bases, with 14 bases left between them. The CDR3 extends over 15 amino acids. The count of this clone is one. What it binds is not known. Donors comprised healthy HIV-negative adults lacking recent acute infections or vaccinations. To make CD8 memory, CD45RO+ cells were put together with CCR7-negative CD45RA+ TemRA cells. The study, taken as a whole, reports: Approximately 4.6% of naive CD4 clonotypes were common to a handful of donors.

Genomic DNA of every subset was divided equally among multiple immunoSEQ plates. Sequencing was performed with immunoSEQ multiplex PCR; in TCRdb, only in-frame clones are kept and a portion is missing. The table includes roughly 700,000 clones, roughly 91% detected once. Sequenced: memory CD8+ T cells from PBMCs. Subset indicated: CD45RO+ cells pooled with CCR7-negative TemRA cells. This TCR was recovered from a young man in good health. Some clones in this sample may be carry-over from other donors' samples. V usage is TRBV5-1 and J usage is TRBJ2-1; no reliable D call. CDR3 DNA sequence: TGCGCCAGCAGCTTGACGTACGGCCTCGGCAATGAGCAGTTCTTC. Amino acids: CASSLTYGLGNEQFF.